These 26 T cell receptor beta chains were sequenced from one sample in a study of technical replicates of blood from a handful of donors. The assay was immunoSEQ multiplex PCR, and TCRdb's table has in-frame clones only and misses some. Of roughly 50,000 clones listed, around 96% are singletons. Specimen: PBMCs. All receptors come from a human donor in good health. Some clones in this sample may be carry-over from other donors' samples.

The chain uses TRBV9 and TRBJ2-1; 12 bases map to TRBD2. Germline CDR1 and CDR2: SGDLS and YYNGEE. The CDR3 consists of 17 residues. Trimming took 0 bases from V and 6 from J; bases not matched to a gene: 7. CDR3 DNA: TGTGCCAGCAGCGTAGGGGCTAGCGGGGGGGCCTTCAATGAGCAGTTCTTC. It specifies CASSVGASGGAFNEQFF.

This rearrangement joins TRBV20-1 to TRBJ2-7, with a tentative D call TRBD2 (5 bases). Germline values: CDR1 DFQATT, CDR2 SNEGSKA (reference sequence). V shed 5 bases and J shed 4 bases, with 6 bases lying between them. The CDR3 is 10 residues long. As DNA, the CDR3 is TGCAGTGCTGGGGAGTACGAGCAGTACTTC. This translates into CSAGEYEQYF.

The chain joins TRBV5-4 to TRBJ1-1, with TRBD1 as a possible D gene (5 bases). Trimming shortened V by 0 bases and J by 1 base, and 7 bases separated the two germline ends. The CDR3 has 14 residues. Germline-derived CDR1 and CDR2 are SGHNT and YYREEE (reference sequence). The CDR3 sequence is CASSLGQRNTEAFF. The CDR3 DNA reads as TGTGCCAGCAGCTTGGGACAGAGGAACACTGAAGCTTTCTTT.

The CDR3 DNA follows: TGCGCCAGCAGCCCCCCTTGGGCAGGGGAAAAAGGATGGGCCAACGTCCTGACTTTC. Protein sequence: CASSPPWAGEKGWANVLTF. The V call is TRBV4-1, the J call TRBJ2-6; a weak D match, TRBD1 (6 bases). Germline values: CDR1 MGHRA, CDR2 YSYEKL. The V end lost 4 bases, the J end lost 5 bases, and 24 bases lay between the germline ends. The CDR3 length is 19 residues.

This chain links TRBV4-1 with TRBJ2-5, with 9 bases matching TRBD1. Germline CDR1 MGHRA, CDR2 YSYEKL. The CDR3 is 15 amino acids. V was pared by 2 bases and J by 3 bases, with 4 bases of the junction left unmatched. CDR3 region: CASSQIGTGKETQYF. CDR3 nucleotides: TGCGCCAGCAGCCAAATTGGGACAGGGAAAGAGACCCAGTACTTC.

The chain's CDR3 is CASSQPNQGTGELFF. The CDR3 nucleotides read TGTGCCAGCAGCCAACCTAACCAGGGGACCGGGGAGCTGTTTTTT. V and J are TRBV4-2 and TRBJ2-2; tentative D call: TRBD1 (6 bases). V was shortened by 2 bases and J by 5 bases, with 12 bases between the two germline ends. Germline V gives CDR1 LGHNA, CDR2 YNFKEQ. The CDR3 sequence is 15 residues long.

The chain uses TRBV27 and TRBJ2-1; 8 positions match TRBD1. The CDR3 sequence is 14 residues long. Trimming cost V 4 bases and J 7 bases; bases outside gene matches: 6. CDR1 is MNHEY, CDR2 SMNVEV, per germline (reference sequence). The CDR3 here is CASSSTGVANEQFF. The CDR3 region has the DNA TGTGCCAGCAGTTCGACAGGGGTGGCAAATGAGCAGTTCTTC.

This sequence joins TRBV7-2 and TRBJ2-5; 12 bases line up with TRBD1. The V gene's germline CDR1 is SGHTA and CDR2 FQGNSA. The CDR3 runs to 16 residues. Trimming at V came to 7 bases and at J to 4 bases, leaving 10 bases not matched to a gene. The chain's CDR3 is CASTNIRDRGRETQYF. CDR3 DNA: TGTGCCAGCACCAATATCCGGGACAGGGGGCGAGAGACCCAGTACTTC.

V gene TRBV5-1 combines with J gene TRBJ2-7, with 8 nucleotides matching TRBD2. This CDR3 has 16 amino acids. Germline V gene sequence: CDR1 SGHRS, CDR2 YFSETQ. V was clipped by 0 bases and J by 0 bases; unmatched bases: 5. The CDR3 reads CASSLGGLAGSYEQYF. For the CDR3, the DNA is TGCGCCAGCAGCTTGGGGGGTCTAGCGGGCTCCTACGAGCAGTACTTC.

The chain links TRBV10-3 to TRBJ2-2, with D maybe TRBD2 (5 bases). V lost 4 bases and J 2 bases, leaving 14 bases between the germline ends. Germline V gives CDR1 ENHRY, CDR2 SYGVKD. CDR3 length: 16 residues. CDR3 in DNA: TGTGCCATCAGTGCTGCTGCTAGCCGAAACACCGGGGAGCTGTTTTTT. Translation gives CAISAAASRNTGELFF.

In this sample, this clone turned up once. DNA of the CDR3: TGTGCCAGCAGGGACCGGGACATCAGGAACATTCAGTACTTC. Its protein is CASRDRDIRNIQYF. This sequence joins TRBV6-1 and TRBJ2-4; possibly TRBD1 for D (6 bases). The CDR3 covers 14 residues. CDR1 and CDR2 (germline): MNHNS, SASEGT. V was trimmed by 6 bases and J by 7 bases, leaving 16 bases between them.

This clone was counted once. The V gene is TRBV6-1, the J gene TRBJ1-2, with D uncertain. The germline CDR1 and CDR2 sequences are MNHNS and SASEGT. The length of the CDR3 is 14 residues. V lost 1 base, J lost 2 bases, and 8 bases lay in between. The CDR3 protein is CASSEDTGNYGYTF. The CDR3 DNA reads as TGTGCCAGCAGTGAAGATACGGGAAACTATGGCTACACCTTC.

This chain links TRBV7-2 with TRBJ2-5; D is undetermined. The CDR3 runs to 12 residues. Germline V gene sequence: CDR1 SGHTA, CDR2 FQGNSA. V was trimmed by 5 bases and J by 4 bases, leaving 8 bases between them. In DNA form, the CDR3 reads TGTGCCAGCAGCCCCAACATAGAGACCCAGTACTTC. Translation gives CASSPNIETQYF. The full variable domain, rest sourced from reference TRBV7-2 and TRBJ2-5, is GAGVSQSPSNKVTEKGKDVELRCDPISGHTALYWYRQSLGQGLEFLIYFQGNSAPDKSGLPSDRFSAERTGGSVSTLTIQRTQQEDSAVYLCASSPNIETQYFGPGTRLLVL.

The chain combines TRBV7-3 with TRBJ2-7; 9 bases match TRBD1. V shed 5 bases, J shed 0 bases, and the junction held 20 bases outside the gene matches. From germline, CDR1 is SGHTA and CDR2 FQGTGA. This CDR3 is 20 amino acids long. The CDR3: CASSPQARDRAGGSSYEQYF. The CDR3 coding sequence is TGTGCCAGCAGCCCTCAGGCCCGGGACAGGGCAGGGGGGAGCTCCTACGAGCAGTACTTC.

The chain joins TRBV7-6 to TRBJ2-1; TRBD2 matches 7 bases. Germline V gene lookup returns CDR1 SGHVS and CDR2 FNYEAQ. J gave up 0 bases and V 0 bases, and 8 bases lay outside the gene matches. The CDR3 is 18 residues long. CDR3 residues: CASSLAHREASSYNEQFF. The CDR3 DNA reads TGTGCCAGCAGCTTAGCTCACCGGGAGGCGAGCTCCTACAATGAGCAGTTCTTC.

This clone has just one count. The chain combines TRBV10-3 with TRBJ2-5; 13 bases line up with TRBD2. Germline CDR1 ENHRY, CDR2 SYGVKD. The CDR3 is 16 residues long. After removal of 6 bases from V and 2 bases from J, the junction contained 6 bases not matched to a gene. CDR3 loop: CAIRRTSGGWQETQYF. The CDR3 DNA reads TGTGCCATCAGAAGGACTAGCGGGGGTTGGCAAGAGACCCAGTACTTC.

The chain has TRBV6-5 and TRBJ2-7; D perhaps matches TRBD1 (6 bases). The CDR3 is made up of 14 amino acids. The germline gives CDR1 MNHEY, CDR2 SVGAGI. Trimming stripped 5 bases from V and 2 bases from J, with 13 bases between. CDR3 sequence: CASSPTGFTYEQYF. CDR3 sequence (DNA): TGTGCCAGCAGTCCCACAGGGTTCACCTACGAGCAGTACTTC.

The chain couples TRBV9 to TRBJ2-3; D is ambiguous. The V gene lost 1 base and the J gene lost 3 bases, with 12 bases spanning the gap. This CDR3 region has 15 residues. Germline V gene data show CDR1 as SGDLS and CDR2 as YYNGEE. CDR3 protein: CASSVLGEETDTQYF. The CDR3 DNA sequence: TGTGCCAGCAGCGTACTCGGCGAGGAAACAGATACGCAGTATTTT.

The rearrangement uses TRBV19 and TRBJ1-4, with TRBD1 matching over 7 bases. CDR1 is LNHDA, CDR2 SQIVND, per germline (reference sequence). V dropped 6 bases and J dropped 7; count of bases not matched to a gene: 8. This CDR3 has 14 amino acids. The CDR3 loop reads CASSNRGAAEKLFF. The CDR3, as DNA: TGTGCCAGTAGCAACAGGGGAGCGGCTGAAAAACTGTTTTTT. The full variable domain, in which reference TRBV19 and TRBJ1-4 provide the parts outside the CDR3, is DGGITQSPKYLFRKEGQNVTLSCEQNLNHDAMYWYRQDPGQGLRLIYYSQIVNDFQKGDIAEGYSVSREKKESFPLTVTSAQKNPTAFYLCASSNRGAAEKLFFGSGTQLSVL.

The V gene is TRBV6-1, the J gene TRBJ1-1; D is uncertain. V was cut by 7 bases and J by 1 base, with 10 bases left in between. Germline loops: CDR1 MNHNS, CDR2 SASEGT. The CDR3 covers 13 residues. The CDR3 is CASTVRANTEAFF. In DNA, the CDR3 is TGTGCCAGCACAGTGCGGGCGAACACTGAAGCTTTCTTT.

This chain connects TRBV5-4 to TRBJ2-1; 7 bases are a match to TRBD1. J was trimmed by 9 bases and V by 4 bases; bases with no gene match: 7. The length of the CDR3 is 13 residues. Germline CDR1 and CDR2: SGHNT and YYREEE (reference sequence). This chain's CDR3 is CASSAGQAGEQFF. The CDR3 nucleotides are TGTGCCAGCAGCGCCGGACAGGCGGGTGAGCAGTTCTTC.

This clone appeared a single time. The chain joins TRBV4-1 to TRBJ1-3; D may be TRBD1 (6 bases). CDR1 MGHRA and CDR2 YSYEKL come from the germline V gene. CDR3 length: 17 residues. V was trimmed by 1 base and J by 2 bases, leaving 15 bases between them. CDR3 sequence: CASSQGFTGTAGNTIYF. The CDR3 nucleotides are TGCGCCAGCAGCCAAGGGTTCACAGGGACCGCTGGAAACACCATATATTTT.

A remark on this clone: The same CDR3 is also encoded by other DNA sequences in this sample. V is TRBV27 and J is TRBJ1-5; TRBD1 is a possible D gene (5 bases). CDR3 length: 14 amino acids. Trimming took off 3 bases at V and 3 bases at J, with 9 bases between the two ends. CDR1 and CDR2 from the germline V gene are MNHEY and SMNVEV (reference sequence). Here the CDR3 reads CASSLQGSNQPQHF. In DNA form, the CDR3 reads TGTGCCAGCAGTTTGCAGGGTTCCAATCAGCCCCAGCATTTT.

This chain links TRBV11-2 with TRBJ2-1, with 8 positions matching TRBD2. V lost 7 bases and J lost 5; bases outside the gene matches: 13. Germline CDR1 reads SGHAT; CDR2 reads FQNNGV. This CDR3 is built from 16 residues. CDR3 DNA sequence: TGTGCCAGCACCTACTGGGAACTAGCGGAAAACAATGAGCAGTTCTTC. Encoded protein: CASTYWELAENNEQFF.

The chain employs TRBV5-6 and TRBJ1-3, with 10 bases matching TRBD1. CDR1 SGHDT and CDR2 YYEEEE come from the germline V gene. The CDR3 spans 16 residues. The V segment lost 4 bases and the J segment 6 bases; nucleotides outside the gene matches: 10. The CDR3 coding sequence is TGTGCCAGCAGCACTTCCGGGACAGGGGATCTAAACACCATATATTTT. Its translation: CASSTSGTGDLNTIYF.

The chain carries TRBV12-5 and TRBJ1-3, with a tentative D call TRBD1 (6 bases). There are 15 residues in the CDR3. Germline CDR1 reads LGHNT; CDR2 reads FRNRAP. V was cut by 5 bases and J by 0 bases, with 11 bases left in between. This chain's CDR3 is CASGTGHRSGNTIYF. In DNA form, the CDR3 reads TGTGCTAGTGGTACGGGACATCGCTCTGGAAACACCATATATTTT.